This T cell receptor beta chain was identified during a study of Graves' ophthalmopathy and Graves' hyperthyroidism. Transcripts of RNA were the source for amplifying TCR beta CDR3 regions. Scientists carried out first-round RT-PCR using HTBI primers and then a second-round multiplex PCR. TCRdb called the multiplex PCR reads again in MiXCR, with one record for every CDR3 protein. The data show approximately 700,000 distinct CDR3 sequences, under 50% seen once. V shed 0 bases, J shed 2 bases, and the junction held 3 bases outside the gene matches. CDR1 DFQATT and CDR2 SNEGSKA come from the germline V gene (reference sequence). The CDR3 runs 15 residues.

Sequencing was done on a sample of peripheral blood. The chain recombines TRBV20-1 with TRBJ2-7; 11 positions match TRBD2. The sequence was obtained from an adult man with Graves' ophthalmopathy. CDR3 sequence (DNA): TGCAGTGCTAGAGATCGACTAGCGGGGCCCTACGAGCAGTACTTC. Encoded protein: CSARDRLAGPYEQYF.